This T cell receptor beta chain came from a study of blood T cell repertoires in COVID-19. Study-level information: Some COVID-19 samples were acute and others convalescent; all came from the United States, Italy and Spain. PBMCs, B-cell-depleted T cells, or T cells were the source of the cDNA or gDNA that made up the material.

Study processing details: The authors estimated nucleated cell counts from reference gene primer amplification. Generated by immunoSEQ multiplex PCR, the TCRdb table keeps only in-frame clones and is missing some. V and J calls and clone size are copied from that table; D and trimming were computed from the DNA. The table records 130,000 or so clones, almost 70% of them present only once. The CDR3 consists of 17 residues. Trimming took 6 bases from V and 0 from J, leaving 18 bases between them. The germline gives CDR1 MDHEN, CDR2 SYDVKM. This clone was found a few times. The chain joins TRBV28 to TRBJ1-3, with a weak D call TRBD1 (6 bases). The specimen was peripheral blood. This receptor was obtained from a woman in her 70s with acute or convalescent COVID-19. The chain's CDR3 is CASRDNDRISSGNTIYF. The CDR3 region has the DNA TGTGCCAGCAGGGATAACGACAGGATAAGCTCTGGAAACACCATATATTTT.